These T cell receptor beta chains were read from a single sample in a study of blood T cell repertoires in COVID-19. Profiled with immunoSEQ multiplex PCR; TCRdb holds only in-frame clones, not every one. The table shows 150,000 to 200,000 clones, with about 80% occurring only once. The sequencing sample was made of peripheral blood. These receptors all come from a woman of 80 years or more with acute or convalescent COVID-19. Each CDR3 is given with its conserved first and last residue. Each record gives: D gene, clone size, V gene, J gene, CDR3 DNA, CDR3 protein. A D gene is named only where the DNA matches it firmly. The listing skips clone size in some rows; elsewhere it reads once, few, many or a size class.

>-|-|TRBV5-1|TRBJ1-3
TGCGCCAGCAGCTTGACAGGAAGCTCTGGAAACACCATATATTTT
CASSLTGSSGNTIYF
>-|few|TRBV14|TRBJ1-3
TGTGCCAGCAGCCAAGTAGGGAGGAGCTCTGGAAACACCATATATTTT
CASSQVGRSSGNTIYF
>-|once|TRBV2|TRBJ2-5
TGTGCCAGCAGTGAATGGGAGCAAGAGACCCAGTACTTC
CASSEWEQETQYF
>-|-|TRBV30|TRBJ2-1
TGTGCCTGGTTGCAGAACTCCTACAATGAGCAGTTCTTC
CAWLQNSYNEQFF
>TRBD1|-|TRBV7-9|TRBJ1-1
TGTGCCAGCAGCTCCGACAGGGGGACCGGGCCGAACACTGAAGCTTTCTTT
CASSSDRGTGPNTEAFF
>-|-|TRBV12-3/TRBV12-4|TRBJ1-2
TGTGCCAGCAGACGGGATTTTGTAGTAGGCTACACCTTC
CASRRDFVVGYTF
>-|-|TRBV5-5|TRBJ2-7
TGTGCCAGCAGCTCCCGAGGCTCAGCCTACGAGCAGTACTTC
CASSSRGSAYEQYF
>-|-|TRBV7-2|TRBJ1-5
TGTGCCAGCAGCCCGGGACTTGTCAATCAGCCCCAGCATTTT
CASSPGLVNQPQHF
>TRBD1|-|TRBV4-2|TRBJ1-2
TGTGCCAGCAGCCAGGATCCGGGACAGGGGGCTAGAGGCTACACCTTC
CASSQDPGQGARGYTF
>-|-|TRBV30|TRBJ2-7
TGTGCCTGGAGTGGGCACGAGCAGTACTTC
CAWSGHEQYF
>TRBD1|-|TRBV25-1|TRBJ2-1
TGTGCCAGCAGTCGGGGACAGTCGGAGCAGTTCTTC
CASSRGQSEQFF
>-|once|TRBV10-2|TRBJ1-5
TGCGCCAGCAGTGAGTCGGCAGTGTACAATCAGCCCCAGCATTTT
CASSESAVYNQPQHF
>TRBD1|-|TRBV5-1|TRBJ2-7
TGCGCCAGCAGCACCACCGGGACAGGGGTCTACGAGCAGTACTTC
CASSTTGTGVYEQYF
>TRBD2|-|TRBV23-1|TRBJ2-1
TGCGCCAGCAGTCACCCAGCGGGGCCATGCAAGGAGCAGTTCTTC
CASSHPAGPCKEQFF
>TRBD1|-|TRBV5-4|TRBJ2-2
TGTGCCAGCAGGCCCCGCCCCGGGACAGTTAACACCGGGGAGCTGTTTTTT
CASRPRPGTVNTGELFF
>TRBD1|-|TRBV29-1|TRBJ2-5
TGCAGCGTTGAAGATCTAATAGGACAGGGGGGTGAGACCCAGTACTTC
CSVEDLIGQGGETQYF
>TRBD2|-|TRBV5-1|TRBJ2-3
TGCGCCAGCAGACCGAGCGGGAGCCTGACAGATACGCAGTATTTT
CASRPSGSLTDTQYF
>-|-|TRBV30|TRBJ1-2
TGTGCCTGGAGTAGGACATATGGCTACACCTTC
CAWSRTYGYTF
>TRBD1|-|TRBV5-6|TRBJ1-2
TGTGCCAGCAGCTTTTCCCCGGGACAGGGATTTGGCTACACCTTC
CASSFSPGQGFGYTF
>TRBD1|many|TRBV30|TRBJ1-1
TGTGCCTGGATGCCCTCGGACAGGGCGACCTTTGAAGCTTTCTTT
CAWMPSDRATFEAFF
>TRBD1|-|TRBV6-6|TRBJ1-2
TGTGCCAGCAGTGATCTACAGGGGAACTATGGCTACACCTTC
CASSDLQGNYGYTF
>TRBD1|-|TRBV6-5|TRBJ1-1
TGTGCCAGCAGTTACTCGACAGGGGCTGAAGCTTTCTTT
CASSYSTGAEAFF
>-|-|TRBV3-1/TRBV3-2|TRBJ2-7
TGTGCCAGCAGCCAAGATCGAGCTGGCTACGAGCAGTACTTC
CASSQDRAGYEQYF
>-|-|TRBV7-2|TRBJ1-5
TGTGCCAGCAGCTTGACGCGGGATCAGCCCCAGCATTTT
CASSLTRDQPQHF
>-|-|TRBV6-5|TRBJ1-1
TGTGCCAGCAGCCCCACCTACCGGAACACTGAAGCTTTCTTT
CASSPTYRNTEAFF
>TRBD1|-|TRBV5-4|TRBJ2-1
TGTGCCAGCAGGCCGGACAGGTACAATGAGCAGTTCTTC
CASRPDRYNEQFF
>-|-|TRBV30|TRBJ2-7
TGTGCCGTAGAGGGGCAGGGGAGCACCTACGAGCAGTACTTC
CAVEGQGSTYEQYF
>-|-|TRBV7-2|TRBJ1-4
TGTGCCAGCAGCTCAGGGGTTAGAAGTGAAAAACTGTTTTTT
CASSSGVRSEKLFF
>-|once|TRBV2|TRBJ2-5
TGTGCCAGCAGTGGGTATGGAGGAGGGCAAGAGACCCAGTACTTC
CASSGYGGGQETQYF
>-|-|TRBV4-1|TRBJ2-7
TGCGCCAGCAGCCAAAGGACAGCTGACGAGCAGTACTTC
CASSQRTADEQYF
>-|-|TRBV28|TRBJ1-5
TGTGCCAGCAGTTTAAGCGTTGGTCAGCCCCAGCATTTT
CASSLSVGQPQHF
>TRBD1|-|TRBV27|TRBJ1-6
TGTGCCAGCAGTTCCGGGACAGAGGGCAATTCACCCCTCCACTTT
CASSSGTEGNSPLHF
>-|-|TRBV18|TRBJ2-1
TGTGCCAGCTCACCAGGGTTGAGGAATGAGCAGTTCTTC
CASSPGLRNEQFF
>-|once|TRBV10-3|TRBJ2-3
TGTGCCATCAGAATAACAGATACGCAGTATTTT
CAIRITDTQYF
>-|once|TRBV18|TRBJ1-1
TGTGCCAGCTCACCCCAGGTGAACACTGAAGCTTTCTTT
CASSPQVNTEAFF
>TRBD2|-|TRBV3-1/TRBV3-2|TRBJ2-5
TGTGCCAGCAGCCAGTTCACTAGCGGGATGCAAGAGACCCAGTACTTC
CASSQFTSGMQETQYF
>-|-|TRBV5-1|TRBJ1-2
TGCGCCAGCAGCTTTAAACTAGGGCCAGAGGGATTTGGCTACACCTTC
CASSFKLGPEGFGYTF
>TRBD2|few|TRBV7-8|TRBJ2-5
TGTGCCAGCAGCTTGACTAGCGGGTTTCAAGAGACCCAGTACTTC
CASSLTSGFQETQYF
>-|few|TRBV7-9|TRBJ1-6
TGTGCCAGCAGCCCCGCGGTCGGGACCTATAATTCACCCCTCCACTTT
CASSPAVGTYNSPLHF
>-|-|TRBV2|TRBJ2-1
TGTGCCAGCACCCGGGGTACAGCGGGTCTTTACAATGAGCAGTTCTTC
CASTRGTAGLYNEQFF
>-|-|TRBV11-2|TRBJ1-1
TGTGCCAGCACCCCTTTCGGGGGGCTGGGGACTGAAGCTTTCTTT
CASTPFGGLGTEAFF